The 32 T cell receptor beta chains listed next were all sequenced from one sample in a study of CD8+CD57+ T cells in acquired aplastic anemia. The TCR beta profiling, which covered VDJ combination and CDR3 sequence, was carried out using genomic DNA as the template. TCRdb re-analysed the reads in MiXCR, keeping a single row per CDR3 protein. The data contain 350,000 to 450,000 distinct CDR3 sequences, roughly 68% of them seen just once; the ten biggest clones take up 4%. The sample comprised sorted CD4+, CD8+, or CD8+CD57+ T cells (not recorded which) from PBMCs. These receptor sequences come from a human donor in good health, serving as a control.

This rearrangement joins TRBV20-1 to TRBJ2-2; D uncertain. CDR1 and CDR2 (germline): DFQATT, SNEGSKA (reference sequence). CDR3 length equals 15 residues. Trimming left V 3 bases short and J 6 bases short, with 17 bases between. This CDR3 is CSARDGIHQPGELFF. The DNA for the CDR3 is TGCAGTGCTAGGGACGGTATCCATCAGCCCGGGGAGCTGTTTTTT.

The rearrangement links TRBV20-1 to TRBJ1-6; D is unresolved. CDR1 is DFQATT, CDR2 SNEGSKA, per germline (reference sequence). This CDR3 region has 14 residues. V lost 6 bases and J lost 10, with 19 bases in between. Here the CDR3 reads CSANLAGIDSPLHF. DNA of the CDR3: TGCAGTGCCAACCTAGCGGGTATTGACTCACCCCTCCACTTT.

CDR3 coding DNA: TGTGCCAGCAGCGATGAAGACTGGGCCGGCGAGCAGTACTTC. This translates into CASSDEDWAGEQYF. The V and J genes are TRBV5-4 and TRBJ2-7; no reliable D call. The V and J ends lost 4 bases and 6 bases respectively, with 17 bases between them. Germline values: CDR1 SGHNT, CDR2 YYREEE (reference sequence). CDR3 length: 14 amino acids.

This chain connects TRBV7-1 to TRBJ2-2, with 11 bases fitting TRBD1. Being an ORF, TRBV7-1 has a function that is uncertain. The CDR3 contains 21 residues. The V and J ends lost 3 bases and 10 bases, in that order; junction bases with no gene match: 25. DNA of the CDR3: TGTGCCAGCAGCTCGAGAAGGACAGGGGGCGCGCCAACCGGGGACGCCGAGGAGCTGTTTTTT. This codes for CASSSRRTGGAPTGDAEELFF.

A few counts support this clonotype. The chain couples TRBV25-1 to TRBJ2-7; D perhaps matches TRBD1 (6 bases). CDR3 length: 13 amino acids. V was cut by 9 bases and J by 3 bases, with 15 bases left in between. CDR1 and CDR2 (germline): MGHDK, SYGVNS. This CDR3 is CARISGTSYEQYF. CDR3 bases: TGTGCCAGGATCTCCGGGACAAGCTACGAGCAGTACTTC.

Written as DNA, the CDR3 is TGTGCCAGCAGCTTAGTGATGGGACAGGGAACTCCCCCCATATATTTT. Amino acids: CASSLVMGQGTPPIYF. The J gene is TRBJ1-3, the V gene TRBV7-8; 9 positions agree with TRBD1. Germline loops: CDR1 SGHVS, CDR2 FQNEAQ. Losses at the gene ends were 1 base for V and 11 bases for J; bases not matched to a gene: 12. The CDR3 contains 16 residues.

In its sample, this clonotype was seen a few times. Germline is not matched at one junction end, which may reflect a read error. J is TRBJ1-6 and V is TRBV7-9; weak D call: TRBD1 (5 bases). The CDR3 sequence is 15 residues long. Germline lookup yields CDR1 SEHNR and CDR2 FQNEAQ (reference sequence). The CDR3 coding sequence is TGTGCCAGCAGCTTAGGTCGACTCAGGGCCTCTCGCTTCCTTTTT. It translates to CASSLGRLRASRFLF.

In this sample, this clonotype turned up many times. CDR3 in DNA: TGTGCCAGTAGTATAGCGGGACAGGGATTTCAGCCCCAGCATTTT. Translated, it gives CASSIAGQGFQPQHF. The chain recombines TRBV19 with TRBJ1-5; 9 bases fit TRBD1. CDR1 and CDR2 from the germline V gene are LNHDA and SQIVND (reference sequence). V lost 1 base to trimming and J lost 6 bases; unmatched junction nucleotides: 4. The CDR3 is 15 amino acids. Drawing the rest from reference TRBV19 and TRBJ1-5, the complete variable domain is DGGITQSPKYLFRKEGQNVTLSCEQNLNHDAMYWYRQDPGQGLRLIYYSQIVNDFQKGDIAEGYSVSREKKESFPLTVTSAQKNPTAFYLCASSIAGQGFQPQHFGDGTRLSIL.

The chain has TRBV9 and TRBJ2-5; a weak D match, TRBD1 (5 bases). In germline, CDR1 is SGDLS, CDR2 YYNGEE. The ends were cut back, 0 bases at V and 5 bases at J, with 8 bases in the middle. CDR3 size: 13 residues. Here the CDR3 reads CASSVAGHETQYF. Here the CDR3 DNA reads TGTGCCAGCAGCGTAGCAGGGCACGAGACCCAGTACTTC.

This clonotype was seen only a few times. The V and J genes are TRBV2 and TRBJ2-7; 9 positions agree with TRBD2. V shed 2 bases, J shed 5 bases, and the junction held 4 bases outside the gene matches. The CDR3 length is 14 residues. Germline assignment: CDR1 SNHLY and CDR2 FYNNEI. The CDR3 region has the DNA TGTGCCAGCAGTGAATTTAGCGGGAGTGACGAGCAGTACTTC. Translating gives CASSEFSGSDEQYF.

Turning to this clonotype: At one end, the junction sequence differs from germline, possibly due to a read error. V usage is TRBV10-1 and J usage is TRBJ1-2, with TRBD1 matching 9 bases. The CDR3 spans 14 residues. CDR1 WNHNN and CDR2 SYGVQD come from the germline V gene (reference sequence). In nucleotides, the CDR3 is TGCGCCAGCAGTGAGCCAGTGACAGGGGGTCTCTACATCTTC. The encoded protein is CASSEPVTGGLYIF.

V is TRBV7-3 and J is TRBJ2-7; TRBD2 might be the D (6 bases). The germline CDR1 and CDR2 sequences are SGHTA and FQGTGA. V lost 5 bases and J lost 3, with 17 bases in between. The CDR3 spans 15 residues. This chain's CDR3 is CASSLTAGDFYEQYF. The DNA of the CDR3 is TGTGCCAGCAGCCTCACAGCGGGTGACTTCTACGAGCAGTACTTC.

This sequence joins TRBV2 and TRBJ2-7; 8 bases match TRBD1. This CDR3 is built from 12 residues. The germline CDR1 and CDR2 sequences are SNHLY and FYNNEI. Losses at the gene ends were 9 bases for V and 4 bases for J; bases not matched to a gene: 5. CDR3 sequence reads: CASKTGVYEQYF. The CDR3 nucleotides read TGTGCCAGTAAGACAGGGGTATACGAGCAGTACTTC.

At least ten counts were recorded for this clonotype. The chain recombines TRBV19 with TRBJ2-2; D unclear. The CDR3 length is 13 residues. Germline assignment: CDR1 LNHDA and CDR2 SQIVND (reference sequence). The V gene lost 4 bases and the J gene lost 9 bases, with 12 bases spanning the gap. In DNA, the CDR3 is TGTGCCAGTAGTAGGGAAACGAGACGGGAGCTGTTTTTT. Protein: CASSRETRRELFF.

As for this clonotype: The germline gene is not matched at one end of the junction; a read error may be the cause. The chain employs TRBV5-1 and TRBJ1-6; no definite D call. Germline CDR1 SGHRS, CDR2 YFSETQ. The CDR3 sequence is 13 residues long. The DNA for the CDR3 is TGTGCCAGCAGTGCCTCTATGGATTGGCCCCTCCACTTT. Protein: CASSASMDWPLHF.

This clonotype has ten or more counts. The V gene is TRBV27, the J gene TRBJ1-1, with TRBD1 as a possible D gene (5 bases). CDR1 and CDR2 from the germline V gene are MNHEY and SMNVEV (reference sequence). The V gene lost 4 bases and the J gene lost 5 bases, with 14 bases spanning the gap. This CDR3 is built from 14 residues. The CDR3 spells CASSSGPARTEAFF. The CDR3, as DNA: TGTGCCAGCAGTTCAGGGCCCGCGAGAACTGAAGCTTTCTTT.

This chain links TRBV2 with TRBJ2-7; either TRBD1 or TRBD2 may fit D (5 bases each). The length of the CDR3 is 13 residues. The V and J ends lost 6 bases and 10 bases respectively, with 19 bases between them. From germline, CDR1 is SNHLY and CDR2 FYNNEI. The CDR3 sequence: CASSVGENYPQYF. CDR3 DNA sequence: TGTGCCAGCAGCGTGGGGGAGAACTACCCCCAGTACTTC.

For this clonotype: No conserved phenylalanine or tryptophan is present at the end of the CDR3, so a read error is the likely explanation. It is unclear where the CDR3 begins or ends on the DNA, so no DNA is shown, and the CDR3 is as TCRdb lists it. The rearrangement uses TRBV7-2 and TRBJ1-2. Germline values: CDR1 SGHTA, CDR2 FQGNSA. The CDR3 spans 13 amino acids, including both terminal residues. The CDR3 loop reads CASSSSGSSYNEQ.

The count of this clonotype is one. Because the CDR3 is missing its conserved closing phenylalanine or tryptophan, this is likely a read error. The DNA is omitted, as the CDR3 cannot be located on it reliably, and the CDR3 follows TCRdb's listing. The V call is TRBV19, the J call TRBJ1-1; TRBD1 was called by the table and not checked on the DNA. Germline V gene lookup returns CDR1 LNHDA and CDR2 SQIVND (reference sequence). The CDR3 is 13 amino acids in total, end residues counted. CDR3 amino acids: CASTPGDTGAANT.

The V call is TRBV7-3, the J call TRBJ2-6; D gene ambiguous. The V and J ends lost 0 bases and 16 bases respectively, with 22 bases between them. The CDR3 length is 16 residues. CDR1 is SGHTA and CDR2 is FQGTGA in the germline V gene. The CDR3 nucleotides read TGTGCCAGCAGCTTAACAATTGGAAACACCATATATTTTCTGACTTTC. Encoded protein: CASSLTIGNTIYFLTF.

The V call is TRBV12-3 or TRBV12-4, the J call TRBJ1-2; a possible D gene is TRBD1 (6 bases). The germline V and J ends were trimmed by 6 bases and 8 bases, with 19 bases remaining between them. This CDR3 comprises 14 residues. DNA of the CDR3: TGTGCCAGCAGCGAGTTCGGGCAGGGGAACGGCTACACCTTC. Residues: CASSEFGQGNGYTF.

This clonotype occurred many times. The CDR3 is CASSRSPRGNYEQYF. The CDR3 DNA sequence: TGTGCCAGCAGCCGAAGCCCGCGGGGAAACTACGAGCAGTACTTC. This chain connects TRBV3-1 to TRBJ2-7; tentative D call: TRBD2 (6 bases). V lost 4 bases, J lost 3 bases, and 16 bases lay in between. Germline CDR1 LGHDT, CDR2 YNNKEL (reference sequence). This CDR3 is built from 15 residues.

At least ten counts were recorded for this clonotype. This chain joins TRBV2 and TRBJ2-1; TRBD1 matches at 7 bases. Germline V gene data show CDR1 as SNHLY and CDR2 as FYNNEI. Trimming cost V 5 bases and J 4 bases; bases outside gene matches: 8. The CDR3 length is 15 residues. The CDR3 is CASSIPGTAYNEQFF. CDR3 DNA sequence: TGTGCCAGCAGTATCCCCGGGACAGCGTACAATGAGCAGTTCTTC.

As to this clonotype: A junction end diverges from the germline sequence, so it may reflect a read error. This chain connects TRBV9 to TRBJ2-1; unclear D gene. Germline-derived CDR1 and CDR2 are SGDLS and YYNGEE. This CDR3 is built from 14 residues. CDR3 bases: TGTGCCAGCAGCGTACGGTCTGGTGGAACACATGAAGTCTTC. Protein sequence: CASSVRSGGTHEVF.

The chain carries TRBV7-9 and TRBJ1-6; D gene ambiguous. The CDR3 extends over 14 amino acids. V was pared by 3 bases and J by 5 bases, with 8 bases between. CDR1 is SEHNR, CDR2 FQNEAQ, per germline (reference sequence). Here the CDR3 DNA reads TGTGCCAGCAGCTTGGAGGGTAATAATTCACCCCTCCACTTT. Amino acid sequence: CASSLEGNNSPLHF. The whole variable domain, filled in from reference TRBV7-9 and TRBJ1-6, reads DTGVSQNPRHKITKRGQNVTFRCDPISEHNRLYWYRQTLGQGPEFLTYFQNEAQLEKSRLLSDRFSAERPKGSFSTLEIQRTEQGDSAMYLCASSLEGNNSPLHFGNGTRLTVT.

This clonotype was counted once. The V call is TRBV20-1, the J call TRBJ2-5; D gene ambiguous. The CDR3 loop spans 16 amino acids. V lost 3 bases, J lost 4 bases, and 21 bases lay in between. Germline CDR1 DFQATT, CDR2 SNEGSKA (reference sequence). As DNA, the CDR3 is TGCAGTGCTAGTTCTACACAACACGGAACGGGAGAGACCCAGTACTTC. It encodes CSASSTQHGTGETQYF.

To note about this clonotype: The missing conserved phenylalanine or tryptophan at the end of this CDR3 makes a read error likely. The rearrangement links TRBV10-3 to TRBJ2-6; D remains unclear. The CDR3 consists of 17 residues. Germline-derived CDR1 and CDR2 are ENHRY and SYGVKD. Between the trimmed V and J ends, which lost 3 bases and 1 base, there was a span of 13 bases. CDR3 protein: CAISDVLVGSGANVLTV. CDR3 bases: TGTGCCATCAGTGATGTGCTAGTAGGGTCTGGGGCCAACGTCCTGACTGTC.

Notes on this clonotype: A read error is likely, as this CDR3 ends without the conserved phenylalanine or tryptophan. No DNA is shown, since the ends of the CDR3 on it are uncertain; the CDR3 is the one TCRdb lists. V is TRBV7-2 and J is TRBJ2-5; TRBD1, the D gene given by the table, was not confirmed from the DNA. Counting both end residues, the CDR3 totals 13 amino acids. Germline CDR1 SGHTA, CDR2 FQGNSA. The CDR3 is CASSRTGGEQPQH.

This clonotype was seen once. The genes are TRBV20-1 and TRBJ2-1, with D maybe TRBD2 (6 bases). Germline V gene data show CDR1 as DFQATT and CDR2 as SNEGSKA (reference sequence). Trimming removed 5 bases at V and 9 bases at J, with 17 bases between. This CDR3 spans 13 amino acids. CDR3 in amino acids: CSADKGGGTEQFF. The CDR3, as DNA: TGCAGTGCTGACAAGGGAGGAGGCACTGAGCAGTTCTTC.

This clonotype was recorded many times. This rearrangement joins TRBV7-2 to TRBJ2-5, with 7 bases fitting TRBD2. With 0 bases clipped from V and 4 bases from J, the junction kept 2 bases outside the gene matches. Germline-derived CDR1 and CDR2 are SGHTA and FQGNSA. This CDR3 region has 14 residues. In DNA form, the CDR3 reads TGTGCCAGCAGCTTAGCGGGGAGGGCAGAGACCCAGTACTTC. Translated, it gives CASSLAGRAETQYF.

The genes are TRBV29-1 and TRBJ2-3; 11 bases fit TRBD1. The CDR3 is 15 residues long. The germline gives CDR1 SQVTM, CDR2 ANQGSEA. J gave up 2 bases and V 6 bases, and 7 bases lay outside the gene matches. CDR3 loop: CSVEGTGGNTDTQYF. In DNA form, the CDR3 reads TGCAGCGTGGAGGGGACAGGGGGGAACACAGATACGCAGTATTTT.

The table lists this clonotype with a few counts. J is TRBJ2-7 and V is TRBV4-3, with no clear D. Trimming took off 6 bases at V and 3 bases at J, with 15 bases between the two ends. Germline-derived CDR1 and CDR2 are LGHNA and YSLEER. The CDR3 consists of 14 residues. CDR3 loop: CASRRASFVYEQYF. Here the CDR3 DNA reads TGCGCCAGCAGGAGAGCCTCATTCGTCTACGAGCAGTACTTC.